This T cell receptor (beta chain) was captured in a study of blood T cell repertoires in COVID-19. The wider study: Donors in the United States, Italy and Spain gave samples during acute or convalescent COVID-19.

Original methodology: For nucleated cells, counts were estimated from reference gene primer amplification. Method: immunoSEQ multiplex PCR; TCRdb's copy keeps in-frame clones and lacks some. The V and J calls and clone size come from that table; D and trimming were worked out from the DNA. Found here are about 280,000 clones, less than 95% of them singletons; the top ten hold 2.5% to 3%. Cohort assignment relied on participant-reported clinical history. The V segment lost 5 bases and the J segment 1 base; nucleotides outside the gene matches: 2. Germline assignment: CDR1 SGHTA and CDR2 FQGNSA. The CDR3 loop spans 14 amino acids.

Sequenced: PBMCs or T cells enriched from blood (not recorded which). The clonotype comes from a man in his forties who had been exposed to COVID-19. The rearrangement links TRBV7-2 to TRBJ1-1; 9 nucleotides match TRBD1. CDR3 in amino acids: CASSQQGANTEAFF. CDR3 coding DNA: TGTGCCAGCAGCCAACAGGGGGCGAACACTGAAGCTTTCTTT.